This is a list of T cell receptor beta chains from one sample in a study of cytomegalovirus exposure and HLA in healthy donors. Only in-frame clones appear in the TCRdb table, and some are missing; sequencing was by immunoSEQ multiplex PCR. The sample has around 130,000 clones, around four fifths seen once. The sample comprised PBMCs. The receptors were gathered from a woman aged 40-49 years in good health and CMV-seropositive. CDR3s include the opening cysteine and the closing phenylalanine or tryptophan. D genes are given only for firm matches. Rows give clone size only sometimes, using once, few, many, or a class for an expanded clone.

clone_size,d_call,j_call,v_call,cdr3_aa,cdr3_nt
once,.,TRBJ1-3,TRBV5-6,CASSAGLSGNTIYF,TGTGCCAGCAGCGCGGGACTCTCTGGAAACACCATATATTTT
.,TRBD2,TRBJ2-3,TRBV5-4,CASKPGLDTDTQYF,TGTGCCAGCAAACCGGGACTAGACACAGATACGCAGTATTTT
.,TRBD2,TRBJ2-2,TRBV18,CASSRLTSGTNTGELFF,TGTGCCAGCTCACGGCTGACTAGCGGGACGAACACCGGGGAGCTGTTTTTT
few,.,TRBJ2-2,TRBV6-6,CASSYWMEGNTGELFF,TGTGCCAGCAGTTACTGGATGGAGGGCAACACCGGGGAGCTGTTTTTT
.,TRBD1,TRBJ2-1,TRBV28,CASSPWGQGSNEQFF,TGTGCCAGCAGTCCGTGGGGACAGGGTTCCAATGAGCAGTTCTTC
.,TRBD1,TRBJ1-2,TRBV7-9,CASSPGLRDRVRGYTF,TGTGCCAGCAGCCCAGGCCTCCGGGACAGGGTGCGGGGCTACACCTTC
.,TRBD2,TRBJ2-7,TRBV14,CASSRGAGGLHYEQYF,TGTGCCAGCAGCCGAGGTGCGGGGGGGTTACACTACGAGCAGTACTTC
.,TRBD1,TRBJ1-2,TRBV5-4,CASSPRTGDYGYTF,TGTGCCAGCAGCCCCCGGACAGGGGACTATGGCTACACCTTC
.,.,TRBJ2-7,TRBV23-1,CASSQFGRGYEQYF,TGCGCCAGCAGTCAATTTGGCCGGGGCTACGAGCAGTACTTC
few,.,TRBJ1-2,TRBV6-6,CASSYSDSPDSF,TGTGCCAGCAGTTACTCAGATAGCCCGGACTCCTTC
.,TRBD1,TRBJ2-7,TRBV15,CATSRNRGPYEQYF,TGTGCCACCAGCAGGAACAGGGGCCCCTACGAGCAGTACTTC
.,TRBD1,TRBJ2-1,TRBV9,CASSPTGTGPYNEQFF,TGTGCCAGCAGCCCGACCGGGACAGGGCCTTACAATGAGCAGTTCTTC
.,.,TRBJ1-1,TRBV4-1,CASSPLTPNTEAFF,TGCGCCAGCAGCCCTCTGACACCGAACACTGAAGCTTTCTTT
.,TRBD1,TRBJ1-4,TRBV2,CASSGDRASTNEKLFF,TGTGCCAGCAGTGGGGACAGGGCCTCAACTAATGAAAAACTGTTTTTT
.,TRBD2,TRBJ2-3,TRBV6-1,CASRSGGAGDTQYF,TGTGCCAGCAGGAGCGGGGGCGCGGGAGATACGCAGTATTTT
.,.,TRBJ1-4,TRBV9,CASSVGVTPREKLFF,TGTGCCAGCAGCGTAGGAGTTACCCCTAGGGAAAAACTGTTTTTT
.,.,TRBJ1-1,TRBV7-2,CASIRSEMNTEAFF,TGTGCCAGCATCCGCAGCGAGATGAACACTGAAGCTTTCTTT
.,TRBD1,TRBJ1-5,TRBV19,CASSIEGTGNQPQHF,TGTGCCAGTAGTATCGAAGGGACAGGCAATCAGCCCCAGCATTTT
.,.,TRBJ1-1,TRBV5-4,CASSPALGRGGEAFF,TGTGCCAGCAGCCCGGCGTTGGGACGCGGGGGCGAAGCTTTCTTT
.,TRBD1,TRBJ1-3,TRBV10-3,CATKGASGNAIYF,TGTGCCACCAAGGGGGCCTCTGGAAACGCCATATATTTT
few,.,TRBJ1-4,TRBV29-1,CSVGRGAANEKLFF,TGCAGCGTTGGAAGGGGTGCGGCTAATGAAAAACTGTTTTTT
once,.,TRBJ2-7,TRBV5-1,CASSLRGYEQYF,TGCGCCAGCAGCTTGAGGGGGTACGAGCAGTACTTC
.,.,TRBJ1-4,TRBV11-2,CASSWRGTDGKLFF,TGTGCCAGCAGCTGGCGGGGGACGGACGGAAAACTGTTTTTT
.,.,TRBJ2-5,TRBV25-1,CASSEYLPGGETQYF,TGTGCCAGCAGTGAATATCTCCCCGGCGGAGAGACCCAGTACTTC
.,.,TRBJ2-3,TRBV28,CASAKTGQSPPPDTQYF,TGTGCCAGCGCTAAGACCGGACAATCTCCCCCTCCAGATACGCAGTATTTT
.,.,TRBJ2-3,TRBV4-1,CASSQDPLRQGSTDTQYF,TGCGCCAGCAGCCAAGATCCCCTTAGGCAGGGCAGCACAGATACGCAGTATTTT
once,TRBD1,TRBJ2-2,TRBV5-1,CASSSGGTGWSGELFF,TGCGCCAGCAGCTCTGGAGGGACAGGGTGGAGCGGGGAGCTGTTTTTT
.,TRBD1,TRBJ1-5,TRBV6-6,CASSYSQGHQPQHF,TGTGCCAGCAGTTACTCACAGGGGCATCAGCCCCAGCATTTT
once,.,TRBJ2-6,TRBV6-1,CASSEEGYGANVLTF,TGTGCCAGCAGTGAAGAGGGGTACGGGGCCAACGTCCTGACTTTC
.,TRBD1,TRBJ1-1,TRBV19,CASSRDRENTEAFF,TGTGCCAGTAGTAGGGACAGGGAGAACACTGAAGCTTTCTTT
.,TRBD1,TRBJ1-2,TRBV27,CASSFGTGVYGYTF,TGTGCCAGCAGTTTCGGGACAGGGGTCTATGGCTACACCTTC
once,.,TRBJ2-2,TRBV4-1,CASSQPQGNTGELFF,TGCGCCAGCAGCCAACCACAGGGGAACACCGGGGAGCTGTTTTTT
.,TRBD2,TRBJ2-7,TRBV5-4,CASSPGLAGGVSEQYF,TGTGCCAGCAGCCCGGGACTAGCGGGGGGGGTAAGCGAGCAGTACTTC
once,TRBD2,TRBJ2-7,TRBV28,CASSFVLAGSRMGEQYF,TGTGCCAGCAGTTTCGTCCTAGCGGGGTCCCGGATGGGCGAGCAGTACTTC
.,.,TRBJ1-4,TRBV29-1,CSARYINEKLFF,TGCAGCGCCCGATACATTAATGAAAAACTGTTTTTT
.,.,TRBJ1-4,TRBV15,CATTVGRGGGLFF,TGTGCCACCACCGTCGGGAGGGGCGGGGGGCTGTTTTTT
.,.,TRBJ1-5,TRBV6-5,CASSLVLDQPQHF,TGCGCCAGCAGTTTAGTACTGGATCAGCCCCAGCATTTT
once,.,TRBJ1-1,TRBV4-3,CASSAFGGEGGGGTEAFF,TGCGCCAGTTCTGCGTTCGGTGGGGAGGGAGGTGGAGGCACTGAAGCTTTCTTT
.,.,TRBJ2-7,TRBV9,CASSVGTGQTYEQYF,TGTGCCAGCAGCGTAGGAACCGGACAGACCTACGAGCAGTACTTC
.,.,TRBJ2-6,TRBV6-5,CASKGDPTGANVLTF,TGTGCCAGCAAAGGGGATCCGACCGGGGCCAACGTCCTGACTTTC
.,TRBD1,TRBJ1-5,TRBV7-2,CASSFGDRDRGQPQHF,TGTGCCAGCAGCTTTGGGGACAGGGACAGAGGACAGCCCCAGCATTTT
.,TRBD2,TRBJ2-3,TRBV19,CASSMPGGGDTQYF,TGTGCCAGTAGTATGCCGGGGGGGGGTGATACGCAGTATTTT
.,TRBD1,TRBJ1-5,TRBV23-1,CASSQSGRDRGYSNQPQHF,TGCGCCAGCAGTCAATCTGGGCGGGACAGGGGGTATAGCAATCAGCCCCAGCATTTT
few,TRBD1,TRBJ2-2,TRBV27,CASTQDRGETGELFF,TGTGCCAGCACCCAGGACAGGGGTGAAACCGGGGAGCTGTTTTTT
once,.,TRBJ1-1,TRBV5-1,CASSLAYLSNTEAFF,TGCGCCAGCAGCTTGGCCTATCTCTCTAACACTGAAGCTTTCTTT
.,TRBD1,TRBJ1-2,TRBV9,CASTSQGPNGYYGYTF,TGTGCCAGCACCTCACAGGGGCCAAACGGCTACTATGGCTACACCTTC
.,.,TRBJ1-3,TRBV18,CASSPWSSGNTIYF,TGTGCCAGCTCACCCTGGAGCTCTGGAAACACCATATATTTT
.,TRBD2,TRBJ2-5,TRBV9,CASSVGLRGGQETQYF,TGTGCCAGCAGCGTAGGTTTGCGGGGGGGCCAAGAGACCCAGTACTTC
.,TRBD1,TRBJ1-5,TRBV15,CATSRGQGAHNQPQHF,TGTGCCACCAGCAGAGGACAGGGTGCCCACAATCAGCCCCAGCATTTT
few,TRBD1,TRBJ2-1,TRBV5-4,CASRAGTGDNEQFF,TGTGCCAGCAGGGCCGGGACAGGGGACAATGAGCAGTTCTTC
.,TRBD2,TRBJ2-3,TRBV4-3,CASSQGGGNPTWGGDTQYF,TGCGCCAGCAGCCAAGGGGGGGGTAATCCCACCTGGGGAGGAGATACGCAGTATTTT
few,TRBD1,TRBJ1-4,TRBV4-3,CASSPQGGPVNEKLFF,TGCGCCAGCAGCCCCCAGGGGGGACCGGTAAATGAAAAACTGTTTTTT
once,TRBD2,TRBJ2-2,TRBV18,CASSPFRLAGVSGELFF,TGTGCCAGCTCACCCTTCCGACTAGCGGGAGTGTCCGGGGAGCTGTTTTTT
.,TRBD1,TRBJ1-4,TRBV6-6,CASRGQGGPEKLFF,TGTGCCAGCAGAGGACAGGGGGGACCTGAAAAACTGTTTTTT